The T cell receptor beta chain under discussion was sequenced for a study of OX40 agonist ivuxolimab in advanced cancers. Study context: Every 2 weeks, patients got intravenous ivuxolimab at one of six dose levels (0.01-10 mg/kg). Among those enrolled, mean age was 60 years (range about 23 to 85) and 75% to 85% were male. It was permissible to have had prior anti-PD-1, anti-PD-L1 or anti-CTLA-4 therapy, and about 40% had some. Study outcomes and limitations: The mean number of expanded clones was higher in CD8+ T cells than in CD4+.

The CDR3 covers 15 residues. Germline-derived CDR1 and CDR2 are SGHNT and YYREEE (reference sequence). Only in-frame clones appear in the TCRdb table, and some are missing; sequencing was by immunoSEQ multiplex PCR. The profile shows tens of thousands of clones, 80% of them singletons. This clone came up once. Its specificity is not known. An end of the junction differs from the germline gene, which may be a read error. The source of this sequence is an adult with an advanced solid tumor such as melanoma, head and neck, liver or kidney cancer. The input for sequencing was CD4+ or CD8+ T cells sorted from blood, taken in a trial of the OX40 agonist ivuxolimab. The chain joins TRBV5-4 to TRBJ1-4; D gene uncertain. For the CDR3, the DNA is TGTGTCAGCAGCTTGGATGGAGGAACTAATGAAAAACTGTTTTTT. It translates to CVSSLDGGTNEKLFF.